This T cell receptor (beta chain) was sequenced for a study of blood T cell repertoires in COVID-19. The method was immunoSEQ multiplex PCR; TCRdb's version includes in-frame clones alone and lacks a portion of them. The repertoire holds under 140,000 clones, with approximately 80% as singletons. The germline V and J ends were trimmed by 3 bases and 2 bases, with 11 bases remaining between them. The CDR3 is made up of 14 amino acids. Germline-derived CDR1 and CDR2 are LGHDT and YNNKEL (reference sequence). The receptor's source is a woman aged 55-70 years with acute or convalescent COVID-19. Sample: peripheral blood. The rearrangement uses TRBV3-1 (or the pseudogene TRBV3-2) and TRBJ2-7; D unclear. CDR3 amino acids: CASSHLGGTYEQYF. The CDR3 DNA follows: TGTGCCAGCAGCCATCTAGGTGGAACCTACGAGCAGTACTTC.